One and the same sample provided the 12 T cell receptor beta chains below, sequenced in a study of blood T cells in healthy people across ages. A J-beta primer mix and a sample-barcoded 5' primer were used in a second PCR of about 7 to 12 cycles. Each CDR3 protein gets one entry after TCRdb re-called the 5' RACE reads with MiXCR. The profile shows 850,000 to 1,100,000 distinct CDR3 sequences, less than 45% of them singletons. Material for sequencing was blood. The receptors shown here come from a man between 18 and 35 years old in good health.

The rearrangement links TRBV7-2 to TRBJ2-4; D possibly corresponds to TRBD2 (5 bases). The last part of the DNA fits TRBJ2-5 better; the J call may be wrong. The CDR3 is 15 amino acids. Per germline, CDR1 SGHTA and CDR2 FQGNSA. The chain's CDR3 is CASSEGELLGETQYF. The DNA of the CDR3 is TGTGCCAGCAGCGAGGGTGAACTCCTAGGGGAGACCCAGTACTTC.

The J gene is TRBJ1-1, the V gene TRBV20-1; D possibly corresponds to TRBD1 (6 bases). V was pared by 5 bases and J by 6 bases, with 19 bases between. The germline V gene has CDR1 DFQATT and CDR2 SNEGSKA (reference sequence). There are 14 residues in the CDR3. CDR3 DNA: TGCAGTGCTTACCAACAGGGTGTGTTAGCTGAAGCTTTCTTT. Its translation is CSAYQQGVLAEAFF.

This chain's CDR3 is CASKDGSGDEQYF. In DNA, the CDR3 is TGCGCCAGCAAGGACGGATCGGGCGACGAGCAGTACTTC. This chain links TRBV5-1 with TRBJ2-7; the D is unclear. Germline-derived CDR1 and CDR2 are SGHRS and YFSETQ. CDR3 length: 13 amino acids. The ends were cut back, 6 bases at V and 5 bases at J, with 15 bases in the middle.

The chain combines TRBV5-1 with TRBJ1-1; the D gene is possibly TRBD1 (6 bases). In germline, CDR1 is SGHRS, CDR2 YFSETQ. The V and J ends lost 7 bases and 3 bases respectively, with 13 bases between them. The CDR3 length is 13 residues. In nucleotides, the CDR3 is TGCGCCAGCGCCAGGGGTGTCGACACTGAAGCTTTCTTT. This codes for CASARGVDTEAFF.

This clonotype was seen only a few times. The chain joins TRBV10-3 to TRBJ2-1; the match to TRBD2 covers 11 bases. V gave up 11 bases and J gave up 5 bases; unmatched junction bases: 11. The CDR3 contains 15 residues. The germline CDR1 and CDR2 sequences are ENHRY and SYGVKD. The CDR3 coding sequence is TGTGCCGCCTCCGGGACTAGCGGAGCTAACAATGAGCAGTTCTTC. Translation gives CAASGTSGANNEQFF.

A few counts support this clonotype. V and J are TRBV6-6 and TRBJ2-5, with 8 bases identical to TRBD2. Germline V gene data show CDR1 as MNHNY and CDR2 as SVGAGI (reference sequence). The CDR3 contains 15 residues. V lost 5 bases, J lost 3 bases, and 8 bases stayed unmatched. This chain's CDR3 is CASSPRAGDKETQYF. The CDR3 region has the DNA TGTGCCAGCAGTCCCCGAGCGGGGGACAAAGAGACCCAGTACTTC.

This clonotype turned up a few times. For the CDR3, the DNA is TGTGCCAGCAGCTGGGAAACGACAGTGAACACTGAAGCTTTCTTT. Its protein is CASSWETTVNTEAFF. V gene TRBV5-5 combines with J gene TRBJ1-1; tentative D call: TRBD1 (5 bases). With 3 bases removed from V and 0 bases from J, the gap between germline ends came to 12 bases. Germline values: CDR1 SGHKS, CDR2 YYEKEE (reference sequence). This CDR3 is 15 amino acids long. The variable domain in full, with the rest retrieved from reference TRBV5-5 and TRBJ1-1, is DAGVTQSPTHLIKTRGQQVTLRCSPISGHKSVSWYQQVLGQGPQFIFQYYEKEERGRGNFPDRFSARQFPNYSSELNVNALLLGDSALYLCASSWETTVNTEAFFGQGTRLTVV.

The chain recombines TRBV4-2 with TRBJ1-5, with D hard to call. This CDR3 comprises 16 residues. V was shortened by 0 bases and J by 6 bases, with 15 bases between the two germline ends. Germline lookup yields CDR1 LGHNA and CDR2 YNFKEQ. The CDR3 protein is CASSQEGGLPLQPQHF. The CDR3, as DNA: TGTGCCAGCAGCCAAGAAGGTGGGCTGCCCCTTCAGCCCCAGCATTTT.

This clonotype was detected a few times. The V call is TRBV6-5, the J call TRBJ1-1; D is uncertain. This CDR3 is built from 13 residues. Germline CDR1 and CDR2: MNHEY and SVGAGI. Trimming left V 2 bases short and J 6 bases short, with 10 bases between. CDR3 loop: CASSYRNQPEAFF. CDR3 DNA sequence: TGTGCCAGCAGTTACCGTAACCAGCCTGAAGCTTTCTTT.

The table lists this clonotype with a few counts. The chain is built from TRBV4-1 and TRBJ1-5, with D perhaps TRBD1 (5 bases). CDR1 is MGHRA and CDR2 is YSYEKL in the germline V gene. Trimming pared 2 bases from V and 11 bases from J, leaving 16 bases between. This CDR3 is 14 amino acids long. Written as DNA, the CDR3 is TGCGCCAGCAGCCAACACGGGACCTCTGGGGCCCAGCATTTT. Protein sequence: CASSQHGTSGAQHF.

The sample holds many counts of this clonotype. This sequence joins TRBV4-3 and TRBJ2-1; possible D gene TRBD2, 5 bases. This CDR3 region has 15 residues. The germline V and J ends were trimmed by 0 bases and 7 bases, with 13 bases remaining between them. Germline loops: CDR1 LGHNA, CDR2 YSLEER. The CDR3 nucleotides read TGCGCCAGCAGCCAAGATCTCCTTACGGGGAATGAGCAGTTCTTC. Encoded protein: CASSQDLLTGNEQFF.

This clonotype was detected only a few times. The J gene is TRBJ1-2, the V gene TRBV6-5; weak D call: TRBD1 (6 bases). The CDR3 has 16 residues. Trimming removed 2 bases from V and 1 base from J, with 14 bases in between. Germline values: CDR1 MNHEY, CDR2 SVGAGI. The CDR3 protein is CASSYGPGALNYGYTF. The CDR3, as DNA: TGTGCCAGCAGTTACGGTCCAGGGGCCCTTAACTATGGCTACACCTTC.